These 21 T cell receptor beta chains originate from one sample sequenced in a study of OX40 agonist ivuxolimab in advanced cancers. Repertoires were generated with immunoSEQ multiplex PCR, while TCRdb's copy carries only in-frame clones and drops some. The data hold more than 45,000 clones, with approximately 86% observed a single time. The sequences come from CD4+ or CD8+ T cells sorted from blood, collected in a trial of the OX40 agonist ivuxolimab. The receptors stem from an adult with an advanced solid tumor such as melanoma, head and neck, liver or kidney cancer.

V is TRBV5-5 and J is TRBJ1-3; no clear D gene. CDR3 length: 14 residues. In germline, CDR1 is SGHKS, CDR2 YYEKEE (reference sequence). V lost 4 bases and J lost 4, with 12 bases in between. The CDR3 is CASSEDGGGNTIYF. The CDR3 region has the DNA TGTGCCAGCAGCGAGGACGGCGGAGGAAACACCATATATTTT.

V gene TRBV19 combines with J gene TRBJ2-5, with 8 bases aligning to TRBD1. Germline V gives CDR1 LNHDA, CDR2 SQIVND (reference sequence). CDR3 length: 18 amino acids. V lost 0 bases and J lost 5; bases outside the gene matches: 14. CDR3 region: CASSIDLWTSGGRETQYF. The CDR3 region has the DNA TGTGCCAGTAGTATAGATCTATGGACCTCAGGGGGCCGGGAGACCCAGTACTTC.

This CDR3 is CASSLVVGGDQETQYF. Written as DNA, the CDR3 is TGTGCCAGCAGCTTGGTGGTTGGCGGGGACCAAGAGACCCAGTACTTC. The V and J genes are TRBV5-6 and TRBJ2-5; D is possibly TRBD2 (6 bases). Looked up from germline, CDR1 is SGHDT and CDR2 is YYEEEE. V lost 0 bases to trimming and J lost 0 bases, with 12 bases between them. The CDR3 length is 16 residues.

The V and J genes are TRBV30 and TRBJ1-2; D perhaps matches TRBD1 (6 bases). CDR1 and CDR2 (germline): GTSNPN, SVGIG (reference sequence). The CDR3 loop spans 14 amino acids. V lost 5 bases and J 0 bases, leaving 13 bases between the germline ends. The CDR3 coding sequence is TGTGCCTGGCAACCAGGGACAACTAACTATGGCTACACCTTC. It specifies CAWQPGTTNYGYTF.

This chain uses TRBV27 with TRBJ1-4; TRBD1 aligns across 8 bases. The CDR3 covers 14 residues. Losses at the gene ends were 6 bases for V and 6 bases for J; bases not matched to a gene: 6. CDR1 and CDR2 from the germline V gene are MNHEY and SMNVEV (reference sequence). This chain's CDR3 is CASSRTGTDEKLFF. The CDR3 region has the DNA TGTGCCAGCAGCAGGACAGGGACAGATGAAAAACTGTTTTTT.

The V gene is TRBV5-5, the J gene TRBJ1-2; 9 nucleotides match TRBD1. The CDR3 has 12 amino acids. With V trimmed by 4 bases and J by 10 bases, 5 bases remained unmatched. Looked up from germline, CDR1 is SGHKS and CDR2 is YYEKEE (reference sequence). The CDR3 protein is CASSTRQGVYTF. CDR3 sequence (DNA): TGTGCCAGCAGCACCCGACAGGGGGTCTACACCTTC. Combining the CDR3 with reference TRBV5-5 and TRBJ1-2 gives the whole variable domain DAGVTQSPTHLIKTRGQQVTLRCSPISGHKSVSWYQQVLGQGPQFIFQYYEKEERGRGNFPDRFSARQFPNYSSELNVNALLLGDSALYLCASSTRQGVYTFGSGTRLTVV.

CDR3 nucleotides: TGTGCCGCCTCTCCGGGACAGGCGAAGGGCTACACCTTC. It codes for CAASPGQAKGYTF. V usage is TRBV6-5 and J usage is TRBJ1-2; 8 bases fit TRBD1. The J segment lost 8 bases and the V segment lost 11 bases, leaving 13 bases of the junction unmatched. The germline V gene encodes CDR1 MNHEY and CDR2 SVGAGI. This CDR3 is built from 13 residues.

This clone showed up just once. The chain carries TRBV5-1 and TRBJ2-6; no reliable D call. The CDR3 runs 14 residues. Germline V lookup: CDR1 SGHRS, CDR2 YFSETQ. The ends were cut back, 3 bases at V and 2 bases at J, with 6 bases in the middle. CDR3 amino acids: CASSWVAGANVLTF. Written as DNA, the CDR3 is TGCGCCAGCAGCTGGGTGGCTGGGGCCAACGTCCTGACTTTC.

The chain links TRBV18 to TRBJ1-1, with 9 bases aligning to TRBD1. The CDR3 contains 15 residues. Germline trimming cut 1 base from V and 2 bases from J; bases unmatched to any gene: 2. Germline loops: CDR1 KGHSH, CDR2 LQKENI. The CDR3 spells CASSPQDRGNTEAFF. DNA for the CDR3: TGTGCCAGCTCACCACAGGACAGGGGAAACACTGAAGCTTTCTTT.

The rearrangement uses TRBV18 and TRBJ2-5; 9 bases align to TRBD1. The DNA end favors TRBJ2-7, so the J call may be wrong. The CDR3 loop spans 14 amino acids. The V gene's germline CDR1 is KGHSH and CDR2 LQKENI. The CDR3 coding sequence is TGTGCCAGCTCACCGTGGGACAGGGTTCACGAGCAGTACTTC. Translating gives CASSPWDRVHEQYF.

V usage is TRBV5-6 and J usage is TRBJ2-7, with D perhaps matching TRBD1 (5 bases). Per the germline V gene, CDR1 is SGHDT and CDR2 is YYEEEE. V lost 2 bases and J 5 bases, leaving 11 bases between the germline ends. The CDR3 length is 13 residues. The CDR3 here is CASSFAGLHEQYF. The CDR3 region has the DNA TGTGCCAGCAGCTTCGCAGGGTTGCACGAGCAGTACTTC.

This chain connects TRBV5-6 to TRBJ2-7; D is uncertain. Trimming took off 0 bases at V and 5 bases at J, with 15 bases between the two ends. The CDR3 has 15 residues. Germline CDR1 reads SGHDT; CDR2 reads YYEEEE. The CDR3 sequence: CASSLVFPMTDEQYF. CDR3 sequence (DNA): TGTGCCAGCAGCTTGGTTTTTCCCATGACCGACGAGCAGTACTTC.

Written as DNA, the CDR3 is TGTGCCAGCAGCCAAGAGTTAAAGACCTCTGGGGCCAACGTCCTGACTTTC. Protein sequence: CASSQELKTSGANVLTF. The rearrangement uses TRBV14 and TRBJ2-6; D remains unclear. Trimming pared 0 bases from V and 0 bases from J, leaving 9 bases between. The CDR3 covers 17 residues. Germline CDR1 and CDR2: SGHDN and FVKESK.

CDR3 nucleotide sequence: TGTGCCAGCAGCCAGGGACAGAACTATGGCTACACCTTC. Amino acids: CASSQGQNYGYTF. The rearrangement joins TRBV7-9 to TRBJ1-2, with 7 nucleotides matching TRBD1. CDR3 length equals 13 residues. V gave up 5 bases and J gave up 2 bases; unmatched junction bases: 2. Germline CDR1 reads SEHNR; CDR2 reads FQNEAQ (reference sequence).

The chain combines TRBV19 with TRBJ1-6; possible D gene TRBD1, 5 bases. Looked up from germline, CDR1 is LNHDA and CDR2 is SQIVND (reference sequence). Trimming cost V 9 bases and J 11 bases, with 14 bases left between them. The CDR3 spans 12 residues. The CDR3 sequence is CASGTDWTPLHF. Written as DNA, the CDR3 is TGTGCCAGCGGGACCGATTGGACACCCCTCCACTTT. Looking up the rest from reference TRBV19 and TRBJ1-6 gives the full variable domain: DGGITQSPKYLFRKEGQNVTLSCEQNLNHDAMYWYRQDPGQGLRLIYYSQIVNDFQKGDIAEGYSVSREKKESFPLTVTSAQKNPTAFYLCASGTDWTPLHFGNGTRLTVT.

The V gene is TRBV4-1, the J gene TRBJ2-1, with 11 bases matching TRBD1. V shed 4 bases and J 3 bases; nucleotides not matched to a gene: 2. Germline CDR1 MGHRA, CDR2 YSYEKL. The CDR3 covers 15 residues. As DNA, the CDR3 is TGCGCCAGCAGCCCGGGACAGGGGGACTACAATGAGCAGTTCTTC. Amino acid sequence: CASSPGQGDYNEQFF.

The table lists this clone with a few counts. This chain connects TRBV28 to TRBJ1-5; no clear D. Germline V gene data show CDR1 as MDHEN and CDR2 as SYDVKM. The CDR3 is 17 residues long. Trimming left V 5 bases short and J 0 bases short, with 17 bases between. CDR3 coding DNA: TGTGCCAGCAGTCCCTCGGGCTCGCAGTATAGCAATCAGCCCCAGCATTTT. It yields the protein CASSPSGSQYSNQPQHF.

About this clone: The conserved closing phenylalanine or tryptophan is absent in this CDR3, likely reflecting a read error. The chain uses TRBV7-2 and TRBJ1-2; 9 bases agree with TRBD1. This CDR3 is 12 amino acids long. The trim removed 5 bases at V and 8 bases at J, leaving 3 bases unmatched. CDR1 SGHTA and CDR2 FQGNSA come from the germline V gene. The CDR3 DNA reads as TGTGCCAGCAGCCCGGGACAGGGAGGCTACACCCTC. Translation: CASSPGQGGYTL.

This chain uses TRBV5-1 with TRBJ2-5; 11 positions match TRBD2. Germline loops: CDR1 SGHRS, CDR2 YFSETQ. With 0 bases clipped from V and 5 bases from J, the junction kept 9 bases outside the gene matches. There are 17 residues in the CDR3. The CDR3 loop is CASSLAAASGGSETQYF. CDR3 sequence (DNA): TGCGCCAGCAGCTTGGCCGCGGCTAGCGGGGGGTCGGAGACCCAGTACTTC.

In DNA form, the CDR3 reads TGTGCCAGCAGCAGGGCGGGGGGGCGGAGCAATGAGCAGTTCTTC. It encodes CASSRAGGRSNEQFF. The chain is built from TRBV11-1 and TRBJ2-1, with TRBD2 matching 9 bases. Looked up from germline, CDR1 is SGHAT and CDR2 is FQDESV (reference sequence). Trimming at V came to 5 bases and at J to 6 bases, leaving 8 bases not matched to a gene. The CDR3 is made up of 15 amino acids.

This rearrangement joins TRBV5-4 to TRBJ2-5; 7 positions match TRBD1. Looked up from germline, CDR1 is SGHNT and CDR2 is YYREEE (reference sequence). This CDR3 is 14 amino acids long. V lost 6 bases to trimming and J lost 5 bases; unmatched junction nucleotides: 10. The CDR3 here is CASKWDSGSETQYF. Written as DNA, the CDR3 is TGTGCCAGCAAATGGGACAGCGGCTCCGAGACCCAGTACTTC.